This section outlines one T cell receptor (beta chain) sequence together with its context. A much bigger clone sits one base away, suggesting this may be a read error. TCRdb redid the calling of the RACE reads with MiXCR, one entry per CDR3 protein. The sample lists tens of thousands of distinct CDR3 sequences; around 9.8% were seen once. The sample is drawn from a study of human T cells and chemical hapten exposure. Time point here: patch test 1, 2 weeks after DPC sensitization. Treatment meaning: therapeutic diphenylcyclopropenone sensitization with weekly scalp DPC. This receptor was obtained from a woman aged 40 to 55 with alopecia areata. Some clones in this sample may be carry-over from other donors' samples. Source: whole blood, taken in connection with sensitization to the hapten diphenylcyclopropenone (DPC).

As DNA, the CDR3 is TGTGCCAGCAGGAGTGAGATGGGCGTCAGCAATCAGCCCCAGCATTTT. Its translation: CASRSEMGVSNQPQHF. The chain joins TRBV2 to TRBJ1-5; D gene ambiguous. CDR1 and CDR2 (germline): SNHLY, FYNNEI. V gave up 6 bases and J gave up 1 base, with 16 bases separating them. The CDR3 has 16 amino acids.